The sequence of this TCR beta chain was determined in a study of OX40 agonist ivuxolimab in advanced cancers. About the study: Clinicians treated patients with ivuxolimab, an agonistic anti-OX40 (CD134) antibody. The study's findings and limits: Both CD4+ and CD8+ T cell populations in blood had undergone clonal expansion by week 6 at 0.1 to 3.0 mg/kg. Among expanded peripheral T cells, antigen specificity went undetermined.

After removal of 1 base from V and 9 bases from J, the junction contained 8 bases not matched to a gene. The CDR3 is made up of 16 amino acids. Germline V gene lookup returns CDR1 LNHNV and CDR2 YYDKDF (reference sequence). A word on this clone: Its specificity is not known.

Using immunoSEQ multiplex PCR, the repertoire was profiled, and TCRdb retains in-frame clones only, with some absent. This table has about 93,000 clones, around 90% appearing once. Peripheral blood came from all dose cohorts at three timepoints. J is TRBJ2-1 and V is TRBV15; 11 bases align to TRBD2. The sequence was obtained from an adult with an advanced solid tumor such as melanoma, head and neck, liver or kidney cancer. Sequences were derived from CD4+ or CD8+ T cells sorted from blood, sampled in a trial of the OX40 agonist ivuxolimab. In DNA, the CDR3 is TGTGCCACCAGCAGAGTCCGTAGCGGGGGGGCGGGTGAGCAGTTCTTC. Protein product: CATSRVRSGGAGEQFF.